The 13 T cell receptor beta chains below all came from one sample that was sequenced in a study of tumor-infiltrating lymphocytes in primary liver carcinoma. cDNA specific to TCR beta was made from approximately 0.55 ug of total RNA, with a constant-region primer employed for priming. It was through three nested multiplex PCR rounds of slightly modified ARM-PCR that TCR beta libraries arose. TRBV1-TRBV30 forward primers paired with a C-beta reverse primer were used in the first two PCR rounds, which ran approximately 10 cycles each. Each CDR3 protein gets one entry after TCRdb re-called the multiplex PCR reads with MiXCR. This table has 120,000 or so distinct CDR3 sequences, 55% to 75% appearing once. The study co-extracted DNA and RNA from around 18-30 mg of unsorted bulk tissue. Material: liver tumor tissue from sampling region 1. Subset in this sample: tumor region T1, superior pole. The receptors were gathered from a woman aged 55-69 years with primary liver carcinoma and hepatitis B virus infection.

About this clonotype itself: A junction boundary mismatches the germline segment, possibly from a read error. This chain joins TRBV28 and TRBJ2-5, with D hard to call. The CDR3 extends over 13 amino acids. In germline, CDR1 is MDHEN, CDR2 SYDVKM. The CDR3 DNA sequence: TGTGCCAGCAGTCCCGGGTCTCAAGGGACCCAGTACTTC. It is translated as CASSPGSQGTQYF.

Of note for this clonotype: This could be a read error, since a much larger clone is one nucleotide away. The rearrangement joins TRBV6-6 to TRBJ2-7, with D perhaps matching TRBD1 (6 bases). Near its end, the DNA agrees better with TRBJ2-1, so the J call may be wrong. Per germline, CDR1 MNHNY and CDR2 SVGAGI (reference sequence). The CDR3 sequence is 16 residues long. This CDR3 is CASSYPQQGHSYEQFF. The DNA for the CDR3 is TGTGCCAGCAGTTATCCCCAACAGGGACACTCCTACGAGCAGTTCTTC.

Comments on this clonotype: A much larger clone lies a single base off, so this may be a read error. The genes are TRBV4-1 and TRBJ2-4; D not certain. V lost 5 bases, J lost 10 bases, and 24 bases lay in between. The CDR3 spans 16 residues. Germline V gives CDR1 MGHRA, CDR2 YSYEKL. CDR3 nucleotides: TGCGCCAGCAGCGAAGGTCAACCCCAGCCGGTGAGGATTCAGTACTTC. Amino acid sequence: CASSEGQPQPVRIQYF.

Only one count was recorded for this clonotype. One end of the junction fails to match germline, which may point to a read error. V is TRBV12-3 or TRBV12-4 and J is TRBJ2-1; D tentatively reads TRBD1 or TRBD2 (7 bases each). The length of the CDR3 is 15 residues. The CDR3 bases are TGTGCAAGCAGTTGGGGGGGACAGAGTCGGAATGAGCAGTTCTTC. This gives the protein CASSWGGQSRNEQFF.

Points on this clonotype: A much larger clone differs by one base, so this may be a read error. The V call is TRBV12-3 or TRBV12-4, the J call TRBJ2-7; D unresolved. The CDR3 has 13 residues. In DNA form, the CDR3 reads TGTGCCAGCAGTTTATACAGCAACTACGATCAGTACTTC. This sequence encodes CASSLYSNYDQYF.

The chain employs TRBV11-2 and TRBJ2-3, with TRBD1 as a possible D gene (5 bases). The V and J ends lost 7 bases and 12 bases respectively, with 23 bases between them. Germline V gene lookup returns CDR1 SGHAT and CDR2 FQNNGV. This CDR3 spans 14 amino acids. The CDR3 region is CASIFGHITVTQYF. CDR3 nucleotides: TGTGCCAGCATCTTTGGACACATCACAGTTACTCAGTATTTT.

Details on this clonotype: A junction boundary mismatches the germline segment, possibly from a read error. The V and J genes are TRBV18 and TRBJ2-7; TRBD1 or TRBD2 may be the D gene (5 bases each). Germline values: CDR1 KGHSH, CDR2 LQKENI. This CDR3 spans 14 amino acids. DNA for the CDR3: TGTGTCAGCACTCATGGGACCGAGGGCTCCGAGCAGTACTTC. Protein sequence: CVSTHGTEGSEQYF. Filled out from reference TRBV18 and TRBJ2-7, the complete variable domain reads NAGVMQNPRHLVRRRGQEARLRCSPMKGHSHVYWYRQLPEEGLKFMVYLQKENIIDESGMPKERFSAEFPKEGPSILRIQQVVRGDSAAYFCVSTHGTEGSEQYFGPGTRLTVT.

The chain uses TRBV29-1 and TRBJ2-5; TRBD2 matches at 7 bases. Germline lookup yields CDR1 SQVTM and CDR2 ANQGSEA. CDR3 length equals 15 residues. J lost 7 bases, V lost 6 bases, and 17 bases had no gene match. The CDR3 protein is CSVAVRTSAEGTQYF. CDR3 DNA: TGCAGCGTAGCCGTCCGTACTAGCGCTGAAGGGACCCAGTACTTC.

Turning to this clonotype: This may arise from a read error, as a much more abundant clone is one base away. This sequence joins TRBV6-1 and TRBJ2-3; unclear D gene. Germline loops: CDR1 MNHNS, CDR2 SASEGT. The CDR3 is 13 residues long. DNA of the CDR3: TGTGTCAGCAGTGATGTTGGGTCTAATACGCAGTATTTT. Translation: CVSSDVGSNTQYF.

In this sample, this clonotype turned up many times. V is TRBV4-1 and J is TRBJ1-1; tentatively, D is TRBD1 (6 bases). The germline gives CDR1 MGHRA, CDR2 YSYEKL. The CDR3 spans 13 residues. The germline V and J ends were trimmed by 3 bases and 10 bases, with 15 bases remaining between them. The CDR3 nucleotides are TGCGCCAGCAGCCACCCCAGGGGTACCAGAGCTTTCTTT. This gives the protein CASSHPRGTRAFF.

Regarding this clonotype: This sequence may be a read error, since a much larger clone differs from it by one base. The rearrangement uses TRBV6-1 and TRBJ1-1; a possible D gene is TRBD1 (5 bases). CDR1 and CDR2 from the germline V gene are MNHNS and SASEGT. CDR3 length: 14 amino acids. V was shortened by 6 bases and J by 6 bases, with 17 bases between the two germline ends. The CDR3 protein is CASRGVESVPEAFF. The CDR3 DNA reads as TGTGCCAGCAGAGGGGTTGAGTCCGTCCCTGAAGCTTTCTTT.

Remarks on this clonotype: Since a much larger clone is just one base distant, this may be a read error. The rearrangement joins TRBV6-6 to TRBJ2-3, with D maybe TRBD2 (5 bases). Germline values: CDR1 MNHNY, CDR2 SVGAGI (reference sequence). This CDR3 is 13 amino acids long. The CDR3 spells CASVWRTTDTRYF. The CDR3 nucleotides read TGTGCCAGCGTATGGAGGACCACAGATACGCGGTATTTT.

Note on this clonotype: With a much larger clone just one base away, this may be a read error. V is TRBV4-1 and J is TRBJ2-7; D remains unclear. Germline loops: CDR1 MGHRA, CDR2 YSYEKL. The CDR3 totals 16 residues. In DNA, the CDR3 is TGCACCAGCAGCCCTTTCCACGGACCCAGCTCCTACGAGCAGTACTTC. This encodes CTSSPFHGPSSYEQYF.